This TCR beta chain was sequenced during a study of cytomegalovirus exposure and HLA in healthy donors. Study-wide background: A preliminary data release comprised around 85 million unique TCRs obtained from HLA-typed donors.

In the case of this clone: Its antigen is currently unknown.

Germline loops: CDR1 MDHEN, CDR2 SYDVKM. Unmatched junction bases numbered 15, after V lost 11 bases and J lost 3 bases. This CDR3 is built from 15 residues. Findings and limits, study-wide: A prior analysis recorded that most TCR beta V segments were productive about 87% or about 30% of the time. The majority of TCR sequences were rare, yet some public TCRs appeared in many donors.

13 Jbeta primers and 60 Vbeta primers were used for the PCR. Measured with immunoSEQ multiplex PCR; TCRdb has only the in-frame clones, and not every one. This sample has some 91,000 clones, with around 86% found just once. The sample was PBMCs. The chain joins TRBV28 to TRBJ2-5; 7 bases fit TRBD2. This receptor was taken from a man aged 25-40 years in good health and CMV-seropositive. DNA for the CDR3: TGTGCCGGGGGGGAGAGGGGCGCGGGAAAAGAGACCCAGTACTTC. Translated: CAGGERGAGKETQYF. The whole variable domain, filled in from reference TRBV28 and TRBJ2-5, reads DVKVTQSSRYLVKRTGEKVFLECVQDMDHENMFWYRQDPGLGLRLIYFSYDVKMKEKGDIPEGYSVSREKKERFSLILESASTNQTSMYLCAGGERGAGKETQYFGPGTRLLVL.